This entry features one T cell receptor beta chain sequence. Its antigen remains unknown. Stated time point: pre-treatment sample, taken before nivolumab and TIL therapy. Tumor tissue came from excised metastases, mostly pleural nodules or supraclavicular lymph nodes. Tumors were harvested before any PD-1/PD-L1 blockade. These data originate in a study of TIL therapy for anti-PD-1-resistant metastatic lung cancer. The wider study: Median patient age was almost 55, ranging about 38-80 years. Tumors carried a median 1.5 non-synonymous mutations per megabase.

V gave up 3 bases and J gave up 3 bases; unmatched junction bases: 9. The CDR3 sequence is 17 residues long. CDR1 is SGDLS and CDR2 is YYNGEE in the germline V gene. Findings and limits, study-wide: Treatment-naive, never-smoker and oncogene-addicted patients were overrepresented in this highly selected cohort.

Sequencing used immunoSEQ v3. Clones were read by immunoSEQ multiplex PCR, and TCRdb kept only the in-frame ones, dropping some. The data hold 8,000 to 9,500 clones, with roughly 80% observed a single time. The chain joins TRBV9 to TRBJ1-5, with 10 bases fitting TRBD1. This TCR came from a person aged 25-85 years with non-small cell lung cancer. This material consisted of tumor tissue, taken at baseline. The CDR3 loop is CASSADGQGEVNQPQHF. CDR3 DNA sequence: TGTGCCAGCAGCGCAGACGGACAGGGGGAAGTCAATCAGCCCCAGCATTTT.